This passage covers 11 T cell receptor beta chains from one sample sequenced in a study of shared clonotypes between healthy human individuals. TCRdb keeps only in-frame clones here, not all; method: immunoSEQ multiplex PCR. The table includes under 600,000 clones, about three quarters detected once. The sample was PBMCs. Every receptor here comes from a woman in her thirties or forties in good health. Some clones in this sample may be carry-over from other donors' samples.

The chain links TRBV18 to TRBJ2-1, with 16 bases fitting TRBD2. The CDR3 loop spans 15 amino acids. The V gene's germline CDR1 is KGHSH and CDR2 LQKENI. V was clipped by 6 bases and J by 8 bases; unmatched bases: 4. The CDR3 nucleotides are TGTGCCAGCTCCCCGGGACTAGCGGGAGGGCATGAGCAGTTCTTC. This encodes CASSPGLAGGHEQFF. Based on the CDR3 plus reference TRBV18 and TRBJ2-1, the full variable domain is NAGVMQNPRHLVRRRGQEARLRCSPMKGHSHVYWYRQLPEEGLKFMVYLQKENIIDESGMPKERFSAEFPKEGPSILRIQQVVRGDSAAYFCASSPGLAGGHEQFFGPGTRLTVL.

The chain is built from TRBV6-5 and TRBJ2-2; 7 bases match TRBD1. This CDR3 is built from 15 residues. Germline V gene data show CDR1 as MNHEY and CDR2 as SVGAGI. J lost 0 bases, V lost 5 bases, and 3 bases had no gene match. CDR3 in amino acids: CASSPGTANTGELFF. In DNA, the CDR3 is TGTGCCAGCAGTCCCGGGACAGCGAACACCGGGGAGCTGTTTTTT.

This clone appeared a single time. The V gene is TRBV18, the J gene TRBJ2-4; D is uncertain. Looked up from germline, CDR1 is KGHSH and CDR2 is LQKENI. The length of the CDR3 is 15 residues. With 0 bases removed from V and 0 bases from J, the gap between germline ends came to 6 bases. The CDR3 DNA follows: TGTGCCAGCTCACCACCAAGTGTAGCCAAAAACATTCAGTACTTC. As protein: CASSPPSVAKNIQYF.

The chain is built from TRBV7-9 and TRBJ1-1, with D possibly being TRBD1 (5 bases). The germline gives CDR1 SEHNR, CDR2 FQNEAQ (reference sequence). Trimming took 3 bases from V and 1 from J, leaving 15 bases between them. The CDR3 covers 16 residues. Written as DNA, the CDR3 is TGTGCCAGCAGCTTTAGTATCTTTCAGGGGAACACTGAAGCTTTCTTT. It yields the protein CASSFSIFQGNTEAFF.

This clone was seen just once. The chain carries TRBV4-1 and TRBJ2-1; a possible D gene is TRBD2 (6 bases). In germline, CDR1 is MGHRA, CDR2 YSYEKL. The CDR3 is 17 amino acids. Trimming shortened V by 4 bases and J by 0 bases, and 16 bases separated the two germline ends. The CDR3: CASSLGTSISSYNEQFF. CDR3 in DNA: TGCGCCAGCAGCCTCGGGACTTCAATAAGCTCCTACAATGAGCAGTTCTTC.

V gene TRBV20-1 combines with J gene TRBJ2-1; 10 positions match TRBD1. This CDR3 has 10 residues. The germline V gene has CDR1 DFQATT and CDR2 SNEGSKA (reference sequence). The V and J ends lost 3 bases and 15 bases, in that order; junction bases with no gene match: 2. The CDR3 loop reads CSARGQGLFF. The CDR3 DNA follows: TGCAGTGCTAGGGGACAGGGGCTGTTCTTC.

The chain is built from TRBV9 and TRBJ2-5; D might be TRBD1 (5 bases). The CDR3 runs 14 residues. CDR1 and CDR2 from the germline V gene are SGDLS and YYNGEE. V was trimmed by 0 bases and J by 5 bases, leaving 11 bases between them. CDR3 loop: CASSVGKGQETQYF. DNA of the CDR3: TGTGCCAGCAGCGTAGGGAAGGGGCAGGAGACCCAGTACTTC.

This chain connects TRBV2 to TRBJ2-3; 14 bases line up with TRBD2. Germline lookup yields CDR1 SNHLY and CDR2 FYNNEI. V was pared by 6 bases and J by 5 bases, with 10 bases of the junction left unmatched. This CDR3 has 17 residues. CDR3 in DNA: TGTGCCAGCAGAAGAGGGACTAGCGGGAGCCCGGGAGATACGCAGTATTTT. Translated, it gives CASRRGTSGSPGDTQYF. Looking up the rest from reference TRBV2 and TRBJ2-3 gives the full variable domain: EPEVTQTPSHQVTQMGQEVILRCVPISNHLYFYWYRQILGQKVEFLVSFYNNEISEKSEIFDDQFSVERPDGSNFTLKIRSTKLEDSAMYFCASRRGTSGSPGDTQYFGPGTRLTVL.

This clone was detected a few times. V is TRBV30 and J is TRBJ2-1, with a weak D call TRBD2 (5 bases). V lost 4 bases, J lost 2 bases, and 12 bases lay in between. Germline-derived CDR1 and CDR2 are GTSNPN and SVGIG (reference sequence). The CDR3 covers 14 residues. Here the CDR3 reads CAWMGSEAYNEQFF. The CDR3 nucleotides read TGTGCCTGGATGGGGAGCGAGGCCTACAATGAGCAGTTCTTC.

The chain combines TRBV5-4 with TRBJ2-1; TRBD2 is a possible D gene (7 bases). The CDR3 covers 16 residues. The V end was cut by 0 bases, the J end by 1 base, with 11 bases between. From germline, CDR1 is SGHNT and CDR2 YYREEE (reference sequence). The CDR3 nucleotides read TGTGCCAGCAGCTTGGAAGGGGGAGGGTCCTACAATGAGCAGTTCTTC. This translates into CASSLEGGGSYNEQFF.

Of note for this clone: The sample contains more than one DNA sequence encoding this CDR3. The CDR3 nucleotides read TGTGCCTGGAGTGTACTCGAGACCCAGTACTTC. Encoded protein: CAWSVLETQYF. This sequence joins TRBV30 and TRBJ2-5; D not resolved. The germline V gene has CDR1 GTSNPN and CDR2 SVGIG (reference sequence). With 0 bases removed from V and 5 bases from J, the gap between germline ends came to 4 bases. The CDR3 is made up of 11 amino acids.